The clone carrying this TCR beta chain was seen at least ten times. This specimen belongs to a study of T cells in Graves' hyperthyroidism and ophthalmopathy. PBMCs stemmed from 10 ml fresh peripheral blood. With 5 bases removed from V and 1 base from J, the gap between germline ends came to 13 bases. CDR3 length equals 15 residues. From RNA transcripts, TCR beta CDR3 regions were amplified. Using the HTBI primer set, a first-round RT-PCR was run on the TCR CDR3. In TCRdb, the multiplex PCR reads were re-called with MiXCR into one record per CDR3 protein. The data contain about 560,000 distinct CDR3 sequences, 16% of them seen just once; the ten biggest clones take up around 18%.

The sequence came from a woman aged 18 to 35 with Graves' hyperthyroidism. Sequences were obtained from blood. The chain is built from TRBV12-3 or TRBV12-4 and TRBJ2-3; the D gene is possibly TRBD2 (6 bases). Here the CDR3 reads CASSPTRRGTDTQYF. The CDR3 DNA sequence: TGTGCCAGCAGTCCGACTCGGAGGGGCACAGATACGCAGTATTTT.